This TCR beta chain was identified during a study of T cell repertoires in cytomegalovirus infection. TCRdb called the reads again in MiXCR, with one record for every CDR3 protein. Here the sample spans hundreds of thousands of distinct CDR3 sequences, 33% being singletons. V dropped 6 bases and J dropped 1; count of bases not matched to a gene: 6. The CDR3 totals 16 residues. A few counts support this clonotype. Antigen: not known. The TCR originated in a human donor in good health (CMV status not recorded). Some clones in this sample may be carry-over from other donors' samples. Sequencing was performed on cultured PBMCs, taken from culture after CMV antigen stimulation. The chain has TRBV12-3 or TRBV12-4 and TRBJ2-6, with 7 bases aligning to TRBD1. The CDR3 loop reads CASSPRGWSGANVLTF. CDR3 in DNA: TGTGCCAGCAGCCCCAGGGGGTGGTCTGGGGCCAACGTCCTGACTTTC.